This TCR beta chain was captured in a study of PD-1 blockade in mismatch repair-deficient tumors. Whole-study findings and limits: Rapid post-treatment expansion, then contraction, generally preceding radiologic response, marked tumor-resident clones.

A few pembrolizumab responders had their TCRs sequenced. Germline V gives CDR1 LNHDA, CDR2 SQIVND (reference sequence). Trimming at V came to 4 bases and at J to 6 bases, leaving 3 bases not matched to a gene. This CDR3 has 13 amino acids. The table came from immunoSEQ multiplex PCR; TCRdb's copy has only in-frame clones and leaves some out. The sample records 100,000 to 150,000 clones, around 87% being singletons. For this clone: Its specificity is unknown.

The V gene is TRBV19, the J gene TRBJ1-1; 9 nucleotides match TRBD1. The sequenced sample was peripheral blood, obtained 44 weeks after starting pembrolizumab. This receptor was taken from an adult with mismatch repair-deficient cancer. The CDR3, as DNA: TGTGCCAGTAGTAGAACAGGGGGCGCTGAAGCTTTCTTT. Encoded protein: CASSRTGGAEAFF.